This TCR beta chain was captured in a study of graft-versus-host responses after intestinal transplantation. The overall study: Induction with anti-thymocyte globulin, then tacrolimus and steroids for about 3 years, was given to all recipients. Study results and caveats: There was an association between peak levels of circulating GvH clones and early post-transplant HvG declines.

About this clone: The antigen is undetermined.

Method: immunoSEQ multiplex PCR; TCRdb's copy keeps in-frame clones and lacks some. The table includes more than 80,000 clones, around 89% detected once. The sequence was collected from a human donor who was the organ donor for an intestinal transplant. Sequencing was performed on unstimulated CD4+ T cells sorted from spleen or lymph node cells, taken before transplant.

The CDR3 nucleotides read TGTGCCAGCAGCTTAGACGCGGCCAGGGGAGATAATGGCTACACCTTC. It encodes CASSLDAARGDNGYTF. The V gene is TRBV11-3, the J gene TRBJ1-2; D is perhaps TRBD1 (6 bases). The CDR3 extends over 16 amino acids. CDR1 and CDR2 (germline): SGHNT, YENEEA. V lost 0 bases to trimming and J lost 6 bases, with 17 bases between them.